This TCR beta chain was captured by sequencing in a study of blood T cell repertoires in COVID-19. The CDR3 runs 12 residues. Looked up from germline, CDR1 is MNHEY and CDR2 is SVGAGI. The V end lost 6 bases, the J end lost 4 bases, and 8 bases lay between the germline ends. Living in about two dozen US areas, the participants were between roughly 18 and 89 years of age. Cohorts were determined from participant-reported clinical history. Within 2 weeks before study entry, exposed participants met a COVID-19 case. The method was immunoSEQ multiplex PCR; TCRdb's version includes in-frame clones alone and lacks a portion of them. The sample consists of 150,000 or so clones, 87% of them appearing once.

This chain connects TRBV6-5 to TRBJ2-3; D ambiguous. The source of this sequence is a woman aged 40 to 49 who had been exposed to COVID-19. Sequenced input: PBMCs or T cells enriched from blood (not recorded which). The CDR3 nucleotides are TGTGCCAGCAGATCTAGTCCAGATACGCAGTATTTT. It codes for CASRSSPDTQYF.